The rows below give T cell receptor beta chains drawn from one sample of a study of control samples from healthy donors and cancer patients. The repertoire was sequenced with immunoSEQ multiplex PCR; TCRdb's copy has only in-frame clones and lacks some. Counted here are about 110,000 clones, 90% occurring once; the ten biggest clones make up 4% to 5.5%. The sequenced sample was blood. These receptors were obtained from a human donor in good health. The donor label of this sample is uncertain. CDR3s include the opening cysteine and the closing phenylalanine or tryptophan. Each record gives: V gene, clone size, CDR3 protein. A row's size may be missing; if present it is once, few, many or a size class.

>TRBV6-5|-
CASRASRSYNEQFF
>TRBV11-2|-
CASSRGGGASGEKLFF
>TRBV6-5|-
CASSYGTANEQYF
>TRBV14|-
CASSLMSPSEAFF
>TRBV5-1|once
CASSPGPGNEKLFF
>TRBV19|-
CASSWWENTEAFF
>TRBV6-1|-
CASSEAYMATEAFF
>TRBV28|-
CASSRTGRDNSPLHF
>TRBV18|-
CASSQGPYNEQFF
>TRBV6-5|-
CASTPASTTDTQYF
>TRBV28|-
CATADSGNTIYF
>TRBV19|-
CASSISIASNTEAFF
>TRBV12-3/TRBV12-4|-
CASSFGGIKEAFF
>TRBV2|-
CASSVGDRAREFF
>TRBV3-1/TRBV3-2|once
CASSQLVGRTGELFF
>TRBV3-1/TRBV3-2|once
CASSQPGQGNNEQFF
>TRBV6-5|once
CASSYLQGAYNSPLHF
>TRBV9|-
CASSVLGGELFF
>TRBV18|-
CASSPGSGGPGTDTQYF
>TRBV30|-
CAWSVQGAYSPLHF